This entry concerns a single T cell receptor (beta chain). CDR1 is DFQATT, CDR2 SNEGSKA, per germline (reference sequence). The length of the CDR3 is 15 residues. V was trimmed by 8 bases and J by 6 bases, leaving 22 bases between them. These data originate in a study of CD8 T cells in Susac syndrome. CD8+ and CD4+ T cells from blood underwent TCR beta sequencing, which was carried out in a high-throughput format. Each multiple sclerosis control was a treatment-naive patient with relapsing-remitting disease that was either stable or active. Negative isolation was used for CD8+ and CD4+ T cells, and FACS enrichment was applied to TEMRA cells. With random hexamers, 0.5 to 1 ug RNA was reverse transcribed. By means of immunoSEQ multiplex PCR, TCR beta CDR3 spanning 54 Vbeta and 13 Jbeta underwent amplification. TCRdb redid the calling of the immunoSEQ multiplex PCR reads with MiXCR, one entry per CDR3 protein. The sample gives 330,000 or so distinct CDR3 sequences, roughly 90% of which show up once; about 0.17% is in the top ten.

The chain employs TRBV20-1 and TRBJ2-2, with D unclear. This receptor was taken from a human donor with multiple sclerosis. Sequencing was carried out using CD8+ T cells from PBMCs. CDR3 DNA: TGCAGTACTACCGGTTCTGGTTTAAATTCCGGGGAGCTGTTTTTT. It translates to CSTTGSGLNSGELFF.